A selection of T cell receptor beta chains follows, all from one sample in a study of blood T cell repertoires in COVID-19. Clones were read by immunoSEQ multiplex PCR, and TCRdb kept only the in-frame ones, dropping some. Among 90,000 to 100,000 clones listed, about 80% were seen once. Sequencing input: peripheral blood. Receptor source: an older man with acute or convalescent COVID-19. The CDR3 runs from the conserved cysteine through the conserved F or W. The D gene is left open where the match is weak. Clone size is not always given. Where it is, it says once, few, many or a class for expanded clones.

CDR3 protein,CDR3 DNA,J gene,D gene,V gene,clone size
CASRGGPRYEQYF,TGTGCCAGCAGGGGGGGACCTCGCTACGAGCAGTACTTC,TRBJ2-7,NA,TRBV28,NA
CASSVGGQGLVAGGNEQFF,TGTGCCAGCAGCGTAGGGGGACAGGGGTTGGTTGCGGGCGGCAATGAGCAGTTCTTC,TRBJ2-1,TRBD1,TRBV9,NA
CASSLGWGAYEQYF,TGTGCCAGCAGTTTGGGGTGGGGGGCCTACGAGCAGTACTTC,TRBJ2-7,NA,TRBV28,NA
CASSLYGRGYRDNEQFF,TGTGCCAGCAGTTTATACGGGAGGGGATACAGAGACAATGAGCAGTTCTTC,TRBJ2-1,TRBD2,TRBV27,NA
CASSLGQTSYEQYF,TGTGCCAGCAGCCTAGGACAGACTTCCTACGAGCAGTACTTC,TRBJ2-7,NA,TRBV4-2,NA
CASSPDRGGRQFF,TGTGCCAGTAGTCCCGACAGGGGGGGGAGACAGTTCTTC,TRBJ2-1,TRBD1,TRBV19,NA
CASSLTTGHFYEQYF,TGCGCCAGCAGCTTGACCACGGGACACTTTTACGAGCAGTACTTC,TRBJ2-7,NA,TRBV5-1,NA
CASGRDGYTF,TGTGCCAGCGGCAGGGATGGCTACACCTTC,TRBJ1-2,NA,TRBV28,NA
CAISVGTFLKEQFF,TGTGCCATCAGTGTGGGGACTTTCCTTAAAGAGCAGTTCTTC,TRBJ2-1,NA,TRBV10-3,NA
CASSQEVTGRSPLHF,TGCGCCAGCAGCCAAGAAGTAACAGGGAGATCACCCCTCCACTTT,TRBJ1-6,NA,TRBV4-3,NA
CATSRDRFEAFF,TGTGCCACCAGCAGAGACCGTTTTGAAGCTTTCTTT,TRBJ1-1,NA,TRBV15,NA
CASSEIGVSDTQYF,TGTGCCAGCAGTGAAATCGGGGTCTCAGATACGCAGTATTTT,TRBJ2-3,NA,TRBV2,NA
CASSEGRAGDTDTQYF,TGTGCCAGCAGTGAAGGTCGAGCGGGGGACACAGATACGCAGTATTTT,TRBJ2-3,TRBD2,TRBV6-1,NA
CASNTRTGTQPQHF,TGTGCCAGCAATACAAGGACAGGGACCCAGCCCCAGCATTTT,TRBJ1-5,TRBD1,TRBV28,many
CASGRGAYEQYF,TGTGCCAGCGGGCGCGGGGCCTACGAGCAGTACTTC,TRBJ2-7,NA,TRBV27,NA